This T cell receptor beta chain was documented in a study of blood T cell repertoires in COVID-19. About the study: Acute-phase and convalescent COVID-19 samples originated in the United States, Italy and Spain. T cells, B-cell-depleted T cells, or PBMCs provided the cDNA or gDNA that served as material.

Methods used by the authors: Using reference gene primer amplification, nucleated cell counts were estimated. Data came from immunoSEQ multiplex PCR; TCRdb stores just in-frame clones and leaves some out. V, J and clone size are taken as reported in that table, and D and trimming were inferred from the DNA itself. This sample has 250,000 or so clones, with approximately 88% found just once. Followed over time, Seattle patients had been enrolled while infection was active. Germline V gene sequence: CDR1 SEHNR, CDR2 FQNEAQ (reference sequence). V was clipped by 5 bases and J by 9 bases; unmatched bases: 7. There are 13 residues in the CDR3.

The receptor was derived from a woman aged 25 to 39 with COVID-19, enrolled during active disease. This chain links TRBV7-9 with TRBJ1-2, with 9 positions matching TRBD1. Sequenced: peripheral blood. The CDR3 protein is CASSPGTGISYTF. In DNA form, the CDR3 reads TGTGCCAGCAGCCCCGGGACAGGGATTAGCTACACCTTC.